Sequencing of this TCR beta chain was carried out in a study of blood T cell repertoires in COVID-19. Across the whole study: Collection of acute and convalescent COVID-19 samples took place in the United States, Italy and Spain. In each case, the material was cDNA or gDNA derived from T cells, B-cell-depleted T cells, or PBMCs.

Authors' processing steps: Estimates of nucleated cell counts were drawn from the amplification of reference gene primers. Clones were sequenced by immunoSEQ multiplex PCR, and TCRdb holds only the in-frame ones, with some missing. Clone size and V and J calls were adopted from that table, with D and trimming inferred from the DNA. The sample has 50,000 or so clones, 90% seen once. Sequencing was performed on peripheral blood. The TCR sequence derives from a woman over 75 with acute or convalescent COVID-19.

The CDR3 protein is CASSHSPQAGGVTYEQYF. The DNA for the CDR3 is TGTGCCAGCAGCCACTCCCCCCAAGCGGGCGGGGTAACCTACGAGCAGTACTTC. The V call is TRBV7-2, the J call TRBJ2-7; the D gene is possibly TRBD2 (6 bases). The CDR3 sequence is 18 residues long. Germline assignment: CDR1 SGHTA and CDR2 FQGNSA. V was shortened by 5 bases and J by 2 bases, with 25 bases between the two germline ends.